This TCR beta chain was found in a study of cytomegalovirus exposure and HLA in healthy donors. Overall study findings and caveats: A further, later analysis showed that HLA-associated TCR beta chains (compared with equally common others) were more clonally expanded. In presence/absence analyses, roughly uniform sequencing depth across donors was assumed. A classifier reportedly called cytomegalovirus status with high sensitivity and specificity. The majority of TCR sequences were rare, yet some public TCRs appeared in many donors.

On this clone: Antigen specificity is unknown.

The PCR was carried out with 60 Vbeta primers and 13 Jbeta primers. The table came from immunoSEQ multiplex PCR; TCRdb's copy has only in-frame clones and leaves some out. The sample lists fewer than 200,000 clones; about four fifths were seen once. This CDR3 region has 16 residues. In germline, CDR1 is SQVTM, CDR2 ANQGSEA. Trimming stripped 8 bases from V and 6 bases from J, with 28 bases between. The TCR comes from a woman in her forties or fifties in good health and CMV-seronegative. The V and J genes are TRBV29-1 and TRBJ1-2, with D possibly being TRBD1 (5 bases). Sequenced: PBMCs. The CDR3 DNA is TGCAGCTCCACCGTCAGTAGGGGCCTTGGGTTGGATGGCTACACCTTC. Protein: CSSTVSRGLGLDGYTF.